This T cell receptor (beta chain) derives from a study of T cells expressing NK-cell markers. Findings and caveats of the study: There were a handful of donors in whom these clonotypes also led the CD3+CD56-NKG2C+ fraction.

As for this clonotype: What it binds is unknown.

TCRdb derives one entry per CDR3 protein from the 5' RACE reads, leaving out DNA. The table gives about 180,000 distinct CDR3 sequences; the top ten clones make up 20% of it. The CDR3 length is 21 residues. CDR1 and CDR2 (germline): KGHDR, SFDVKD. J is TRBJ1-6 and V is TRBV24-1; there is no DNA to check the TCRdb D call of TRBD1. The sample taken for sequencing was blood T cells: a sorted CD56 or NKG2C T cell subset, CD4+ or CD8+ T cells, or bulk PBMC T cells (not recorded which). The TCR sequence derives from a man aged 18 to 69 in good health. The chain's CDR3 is CATSDLMNPQGQSSYNSPLHF.